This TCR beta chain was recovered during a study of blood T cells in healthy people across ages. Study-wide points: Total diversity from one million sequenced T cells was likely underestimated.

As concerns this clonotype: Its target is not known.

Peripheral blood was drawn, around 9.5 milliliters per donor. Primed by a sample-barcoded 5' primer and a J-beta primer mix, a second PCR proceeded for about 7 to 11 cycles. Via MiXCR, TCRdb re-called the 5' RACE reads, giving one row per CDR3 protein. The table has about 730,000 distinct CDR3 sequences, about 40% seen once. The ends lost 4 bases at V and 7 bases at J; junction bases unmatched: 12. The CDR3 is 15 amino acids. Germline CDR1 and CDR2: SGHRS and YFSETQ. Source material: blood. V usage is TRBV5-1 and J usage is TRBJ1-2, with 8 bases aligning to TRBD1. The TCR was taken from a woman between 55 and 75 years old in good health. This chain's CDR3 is CASSPGQEAKGGYTF. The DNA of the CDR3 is TGCGCCAGCAGCCCGGGACAGGAGGCAAAAGGTGGCTACACCTTC.